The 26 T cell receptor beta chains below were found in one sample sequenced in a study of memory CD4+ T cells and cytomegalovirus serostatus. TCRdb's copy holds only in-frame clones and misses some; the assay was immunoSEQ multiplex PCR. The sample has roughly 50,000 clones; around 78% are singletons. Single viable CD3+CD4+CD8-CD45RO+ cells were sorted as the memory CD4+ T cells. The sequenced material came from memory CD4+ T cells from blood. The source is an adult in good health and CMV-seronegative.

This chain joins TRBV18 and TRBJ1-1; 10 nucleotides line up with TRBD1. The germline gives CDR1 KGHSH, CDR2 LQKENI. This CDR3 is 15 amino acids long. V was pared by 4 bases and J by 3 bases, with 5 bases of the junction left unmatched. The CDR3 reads CASSRTGQGDTEAFF. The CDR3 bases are TGTGCCAGCTCACGAACCGGACAGGGGGACACTGAAGCTTTCTTT.

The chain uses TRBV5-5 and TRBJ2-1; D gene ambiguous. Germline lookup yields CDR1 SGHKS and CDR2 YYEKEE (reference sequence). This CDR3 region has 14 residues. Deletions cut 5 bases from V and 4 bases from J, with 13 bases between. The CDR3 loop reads CASRAQALYNEQFF. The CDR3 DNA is TGTGCCAGCAGGGCTCAGGCACTATACAATGAGCAGTTCTTC.

CDR3: CASSSFDFKKKETQYF. The CDR3 DNA reads as TGTGCCAGCAGCTCCTTCGATTTCAAAAAAAAAGAGACCCAGTACTTC. V is TRBV5-6 and J is TRBJ2-5; D gene ambiguous. V was trimmed by 3 bases and J by 3 bases, leaving 18 bases between them. Germline CDR1 reads SGHDT; CDR2 reads YYEEEE. The CDR3 consists of 16 residues.

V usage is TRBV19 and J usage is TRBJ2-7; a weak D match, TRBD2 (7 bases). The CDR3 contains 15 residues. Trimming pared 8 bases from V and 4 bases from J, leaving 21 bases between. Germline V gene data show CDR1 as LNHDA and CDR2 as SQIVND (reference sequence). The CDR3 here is CASAKGGGDGYEQYF. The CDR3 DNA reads TGTGCCAGTGCCAAAGGGGGAGGGGACGGATACGAGCAGTACTTC.

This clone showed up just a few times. CDR3 in DNA: TGCGCCAGCAGCCAGGACAGGGGTTTCCGTGGCTACACCTTC. Translation: CASSQDRGFRGYTF. The chain is built from TRBV5-1 and TRBJ1-2, with 9 bases fitting TRBD1. The V segment lost 4 bases and the J segment 7 bases; nucleotides outside the gene matches: 8. The germline gives CDR1 SGHRS, CDR2 YFSETQ. CDR3 length: 14 residues.

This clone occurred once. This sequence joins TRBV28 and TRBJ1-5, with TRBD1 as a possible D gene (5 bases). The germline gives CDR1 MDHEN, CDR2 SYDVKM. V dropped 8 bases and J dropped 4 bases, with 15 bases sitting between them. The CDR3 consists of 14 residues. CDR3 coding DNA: TGTGCCAGCCGAACGGGACTCGTTAATCAGCCCCAGCATTTT. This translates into CASRTGLVNQPQHF.

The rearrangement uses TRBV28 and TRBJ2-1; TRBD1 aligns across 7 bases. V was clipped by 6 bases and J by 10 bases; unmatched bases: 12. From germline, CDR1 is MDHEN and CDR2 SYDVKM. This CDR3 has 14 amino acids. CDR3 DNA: TGTGCCAGCAGCTCAGGGACAGCTATTCTCGAGCAGTTCTTC. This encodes CASSSGTAILEQFF. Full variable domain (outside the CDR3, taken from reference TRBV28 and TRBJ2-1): DVKVTQSSRYLVKRTGEKVFLECVQDMDHENMFWYRQDPGLGLRLIYFSYDVKMKEKGDIPEGYSVSREKKERFSLILESASTNQTSMYLCASSSGTAILEQFFGPGTRLTVL.

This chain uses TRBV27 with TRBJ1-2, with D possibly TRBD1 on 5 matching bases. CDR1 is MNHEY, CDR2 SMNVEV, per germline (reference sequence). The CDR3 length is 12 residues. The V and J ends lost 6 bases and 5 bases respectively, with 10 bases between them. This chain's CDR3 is CASREGKYGYTF. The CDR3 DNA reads TGTGCCAGCAGGGAGGGGAAGTATGGCTACACCTTC.

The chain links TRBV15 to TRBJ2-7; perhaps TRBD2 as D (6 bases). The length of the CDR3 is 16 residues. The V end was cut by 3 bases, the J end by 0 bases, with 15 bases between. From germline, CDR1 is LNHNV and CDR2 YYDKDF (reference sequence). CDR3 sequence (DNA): TGTGCCACCAGCAGGTTTTCCGGGAGAGCCTCCTACGAGCAGTACTTC. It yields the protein CATSRFSGRASYEQYF.

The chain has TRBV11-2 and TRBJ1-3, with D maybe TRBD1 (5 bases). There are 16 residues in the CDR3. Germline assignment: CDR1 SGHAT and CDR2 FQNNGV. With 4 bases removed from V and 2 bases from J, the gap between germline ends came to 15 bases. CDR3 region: CASSSLSWGAGNTIYF. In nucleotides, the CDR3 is TGTGCCAGCAGCTCTCTTAGTTGGGGGGCTGGAAACACCATATATTTT.

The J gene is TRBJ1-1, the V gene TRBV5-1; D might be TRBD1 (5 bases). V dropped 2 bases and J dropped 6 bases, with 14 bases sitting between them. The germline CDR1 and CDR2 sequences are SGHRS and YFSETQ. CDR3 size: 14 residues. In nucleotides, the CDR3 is TGCGCCAGCAGCTTACCAGGGCAAAGTGCTGAAGCTTTCTTT. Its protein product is CASSLPGQSAEAFF.

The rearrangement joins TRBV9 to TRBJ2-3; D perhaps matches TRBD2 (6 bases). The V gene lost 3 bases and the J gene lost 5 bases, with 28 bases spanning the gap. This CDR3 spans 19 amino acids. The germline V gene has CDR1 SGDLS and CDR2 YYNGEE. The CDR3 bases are TGTGCCAGCAGCGCCTCTACGCTATGGGACTCCCTATATGGAGATACGCAGTATTTT. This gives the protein CASSASTLWDSLYGDTQYF.

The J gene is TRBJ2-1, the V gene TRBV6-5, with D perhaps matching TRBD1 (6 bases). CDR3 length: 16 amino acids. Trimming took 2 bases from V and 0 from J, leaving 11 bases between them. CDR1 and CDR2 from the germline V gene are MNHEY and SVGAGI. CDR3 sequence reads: CASSYTGFSSYNEQFF. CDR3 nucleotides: TGTGCCAGCAGTTACACAGGGTTCAGCTCCTACAATGAGCAGTTCTTC.

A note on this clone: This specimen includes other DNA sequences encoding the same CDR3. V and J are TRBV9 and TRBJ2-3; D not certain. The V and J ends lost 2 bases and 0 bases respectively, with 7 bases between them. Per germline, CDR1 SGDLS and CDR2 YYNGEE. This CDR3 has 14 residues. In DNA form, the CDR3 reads TGTGCCAGCAGCGTCCAGCCAAGCACAGATACGCAGTATTTT. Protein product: CASSVQPSTDTQYF. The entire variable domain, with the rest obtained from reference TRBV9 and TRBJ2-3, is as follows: DSGVTQTPKHLITATGQRVTLRCSPRSGDLSVYWYQQSLDQGLQFLIQYYNGEERAKGNILERFSAQQFPDLHSELNLSSLELGDSALYFCASSVQPSTDTQYFGPGTRLTVL.

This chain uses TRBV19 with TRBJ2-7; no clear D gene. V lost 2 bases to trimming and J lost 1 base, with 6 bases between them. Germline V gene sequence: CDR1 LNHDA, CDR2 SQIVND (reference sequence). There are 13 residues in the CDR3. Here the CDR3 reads CASSIKHSYEQYF. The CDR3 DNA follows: TGTGCCAGTAGTATAAAACATTCCTACGAGCAGTACTTC.

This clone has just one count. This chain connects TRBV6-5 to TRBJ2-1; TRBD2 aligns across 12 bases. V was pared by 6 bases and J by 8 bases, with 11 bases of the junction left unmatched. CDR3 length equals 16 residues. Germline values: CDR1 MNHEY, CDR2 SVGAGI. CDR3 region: CASSYLAGGPLDEQFF. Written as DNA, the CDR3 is TGTGCCAGCAGCTACCTAGCGGGAGGGCCATTAGATGAGCAGTTCTTC.

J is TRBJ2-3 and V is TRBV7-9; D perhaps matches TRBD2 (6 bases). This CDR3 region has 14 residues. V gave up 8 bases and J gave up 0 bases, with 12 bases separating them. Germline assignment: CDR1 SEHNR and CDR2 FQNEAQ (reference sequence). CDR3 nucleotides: TGTGCCAGCGGGGCGGGGTCTAGCACAGATACGCAGTATTTT. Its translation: CASGAGSSTDTQYF.

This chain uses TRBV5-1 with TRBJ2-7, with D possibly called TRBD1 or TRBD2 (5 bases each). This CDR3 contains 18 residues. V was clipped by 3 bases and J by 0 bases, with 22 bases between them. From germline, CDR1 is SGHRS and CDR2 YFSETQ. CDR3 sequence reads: CASSYQTGTRSLSYEQYF. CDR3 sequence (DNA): TGCGCCAGCAGCTACCAAACCGGGACGCGGTCTCTCTCCTACGAGCAGTACTTC.

The CDR3 DNA sequence: TGTGCCAGCAGCTTACGCAGGGTGGGGAGCACTGAAGCTTTCTTT. This sequence encodes CASSLRRVGSTEAFF. The V and J genes are TRBV11-2 and TRBJ1-1, with D possibly being TRBD1 (5 bases). The CDR3 has 15 residues. Germline assignment: CDR1 SGHAT and CDR2 FQNNGV. The V end was cut by 2 bases, the J end by 4 bases, with 14 bases between. Together with reference TRBV11-2 and TRBJ1-1, the CDR3 gives the full variable domain: EAGVAQSPRYKIIEKRQSVAFWCNPISGHATLYWYQQILGQGPKLLIQFQNNGVVDDSQLPKDRFSAERLKGVDSTLKIQPAKLEDSAVYLCASSLRRVGSTEAFFGQGTRLTVV.

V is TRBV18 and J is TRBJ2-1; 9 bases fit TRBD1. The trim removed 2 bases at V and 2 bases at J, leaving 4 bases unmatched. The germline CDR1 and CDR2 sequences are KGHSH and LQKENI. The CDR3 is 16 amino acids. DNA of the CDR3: TGTGCCAGCTCACCATTGCGACAGGGGGCCTACAATGAGCAGTTCTTC. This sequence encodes CASSPLRQGAYNEQFF.

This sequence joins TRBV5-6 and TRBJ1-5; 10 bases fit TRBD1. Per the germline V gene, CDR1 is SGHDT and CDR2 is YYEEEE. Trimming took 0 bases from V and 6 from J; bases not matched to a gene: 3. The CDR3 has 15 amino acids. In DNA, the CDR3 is TGTGCCAGCAGCTTGGGACAGGGGGCTAGTCAGCCCCAGCATTTT. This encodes CASSLGQGASQPQHF.

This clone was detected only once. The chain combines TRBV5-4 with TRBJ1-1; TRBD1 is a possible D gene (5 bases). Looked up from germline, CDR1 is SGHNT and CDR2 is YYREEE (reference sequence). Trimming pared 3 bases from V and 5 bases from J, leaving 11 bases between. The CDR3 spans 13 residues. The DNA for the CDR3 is TGTGCCAGCAGCTCCCAGGGTGGGACTGAAGCTTTCTTT. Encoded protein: CASSSQGGTEAFF. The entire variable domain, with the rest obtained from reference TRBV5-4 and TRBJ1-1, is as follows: ETGVTQSPTHLIKTRGQQVTLRCSSQSGHNTVSWYQQALGQGPQFIFQYYREEENGRGNFPPRFSGLQFPNYSSELNVNALELDDSALYLCASSSQGGTEAFFGQGTRLTVV.

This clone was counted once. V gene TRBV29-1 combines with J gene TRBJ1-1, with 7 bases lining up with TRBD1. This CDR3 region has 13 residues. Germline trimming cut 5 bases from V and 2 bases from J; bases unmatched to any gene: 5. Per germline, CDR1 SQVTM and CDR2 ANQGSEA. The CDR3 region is CSVTRQGNTEAFF. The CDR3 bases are TGCAGCGTTACTCGACAGGGTAACACTGAAGCTTTCTTT.

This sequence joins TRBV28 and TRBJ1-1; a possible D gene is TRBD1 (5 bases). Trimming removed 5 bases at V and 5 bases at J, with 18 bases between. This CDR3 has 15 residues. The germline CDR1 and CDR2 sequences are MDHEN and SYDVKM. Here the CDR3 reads CASSPATGSGTEAFF. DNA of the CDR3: TGTGCCAGCAGTCCTGCTACAGGATCGGGGACTGAAGCTTTCTTT.

The DNA of the CDR3 is TGTGCCAGCAGTTACTCGAGCAGGTCCAAAGAGACCCAGTACTTC. Its protein product is CASSYSSRSKETQYF. The rearrangement links TRBV6-5 to TRBJ2-5; no clear D gene. The V gene lost 0 bases and the J gene lost 3 bases, with 11 bases spanning the gap. The germline CDR1 and CDR2 sequences are MNHEY and SVGAGI. This CDR3 is built from 15 residues.

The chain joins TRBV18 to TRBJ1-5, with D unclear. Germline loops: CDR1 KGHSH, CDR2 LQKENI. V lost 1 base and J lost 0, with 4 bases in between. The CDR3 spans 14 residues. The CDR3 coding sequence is TGTGCCAGCTCACCACGGAATAGCAATCAGCCCCAGCATTTT. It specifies CASSPRNSNQPQHF.